This paragraph reports one TCR beta chain. The sample is drawn from a study of blood T cell repertoires in COVID-19. Study context: PBMCs, B-cell-depleted T cells, or T cells were the source of the cDNA or gDNA that made up the material.

V was clipped by 4 bases and J by 9 bases, with 11 bases between them. Germline V gene sequence: CDR1 MNHEY, CDR2 SVGEGT. The CDR3 covers 12 residues. Profiled with immunoSEQ multiplex PCR; TCRdb holds only in-frame clones, not every one. The sample lists roughly 260,000 clones; about nine tenths were seen once. This TCR was sampled from a woman aged 45-59 years who had recovered from COVID-19. What was sequenced was peripheral blood. The chain recombines TRBV6-2 or TRBV6-3 with TRBJ2-3; D possibly corresponds to TRBD1 (5 bases). In DNA form, the CDR3 reads TGTGCCAGCAGTTCAAATTCAGGGACGCAGTATTTT. This gives the protein CASSSNSGTQYF.